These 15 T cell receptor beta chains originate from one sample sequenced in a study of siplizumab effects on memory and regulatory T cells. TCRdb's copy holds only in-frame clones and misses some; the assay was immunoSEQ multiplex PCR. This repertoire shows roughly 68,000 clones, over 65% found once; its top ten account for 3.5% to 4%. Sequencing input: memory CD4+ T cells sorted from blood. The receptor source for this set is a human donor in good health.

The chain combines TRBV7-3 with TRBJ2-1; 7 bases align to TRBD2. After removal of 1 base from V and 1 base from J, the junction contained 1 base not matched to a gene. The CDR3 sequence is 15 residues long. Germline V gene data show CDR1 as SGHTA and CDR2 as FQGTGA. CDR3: CASSLMGGSYNEQFF. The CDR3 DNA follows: TGTGCCAGCAGCTTAATGGGAGGGTCCTACAATGAGCAGTTCTTC.

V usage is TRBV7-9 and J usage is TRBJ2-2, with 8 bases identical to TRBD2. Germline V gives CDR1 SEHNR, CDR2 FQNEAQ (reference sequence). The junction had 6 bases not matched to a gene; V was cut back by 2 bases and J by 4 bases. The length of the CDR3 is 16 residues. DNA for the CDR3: TGTGCCAGCAGCTTATTGGGACTAGTGGGCACCGGGGAGCTGTTTTTT. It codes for CASSLLGLVGTGELFF.

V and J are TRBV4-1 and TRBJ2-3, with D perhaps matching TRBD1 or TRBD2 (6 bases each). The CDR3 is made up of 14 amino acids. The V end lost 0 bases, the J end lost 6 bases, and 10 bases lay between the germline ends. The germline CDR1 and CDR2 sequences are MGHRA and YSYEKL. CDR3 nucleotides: TGCGCCAGCAGCCAAGATGGGGGGCACGATACGCAGTATTTT. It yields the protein CASSQDGGHDTQYF.

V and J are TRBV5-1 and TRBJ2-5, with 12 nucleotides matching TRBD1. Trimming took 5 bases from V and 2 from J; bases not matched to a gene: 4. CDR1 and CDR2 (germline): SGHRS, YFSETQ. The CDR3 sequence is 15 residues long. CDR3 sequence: CASRGQGAKQETQYF. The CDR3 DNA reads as TGCGCCAGCAGGGGACAGGGGGCGAAACAAGAGACCCAGTACTTC.

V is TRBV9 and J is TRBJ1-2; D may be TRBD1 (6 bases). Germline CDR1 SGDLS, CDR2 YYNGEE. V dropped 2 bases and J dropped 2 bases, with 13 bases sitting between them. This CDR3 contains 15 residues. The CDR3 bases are TGTGCCAGCAGCGTCACCGCAGGACAGAACTATGGCTACACCTTC. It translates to CASSVTAGQNYGYTF.

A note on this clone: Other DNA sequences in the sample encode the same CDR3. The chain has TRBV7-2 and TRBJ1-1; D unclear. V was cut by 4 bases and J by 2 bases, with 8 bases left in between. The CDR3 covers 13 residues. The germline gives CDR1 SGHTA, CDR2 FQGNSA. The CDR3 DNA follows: TGTGCCAGCAGCTGGACGGTTAACACTGAAGCTTTCTTT. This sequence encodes CASSWTVNTEAFF.

The CDR3 sequence: CASSLYRIDTGELFF. As DNA, the CDR3 is TGTGCCAGCAGCTTGTACAGGATTGACACCGGGGAGCTGTTTTTT. The chain links TRBV5-6 to TRBJ2-2; D perhaps matches TRBD1 (5 bases). CDR3 length equals 15 residues. Between the trimmed V and J ends, which lost 1 base and 3 bases, there was a span of 10 bases. The germline CDR1 and CDR2 sequences are SGHDT and YYEEEE.

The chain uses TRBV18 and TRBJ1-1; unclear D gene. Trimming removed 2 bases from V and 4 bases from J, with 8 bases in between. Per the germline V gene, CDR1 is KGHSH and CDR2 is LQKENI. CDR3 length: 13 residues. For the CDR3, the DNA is TGTGCCAGCTCACCAGGTATCGGCACTGAAGCTTTCTTT. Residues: CASSPGIGTEAFF.

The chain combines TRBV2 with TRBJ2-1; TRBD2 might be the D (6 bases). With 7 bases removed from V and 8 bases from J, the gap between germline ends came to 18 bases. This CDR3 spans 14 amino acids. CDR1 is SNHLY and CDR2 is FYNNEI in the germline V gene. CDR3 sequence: CASKTSAAGDEQFF. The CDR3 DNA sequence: TGTGCCAGCAAGACTAGTGCCGCGGGCGATGAGCAGTTCTTC. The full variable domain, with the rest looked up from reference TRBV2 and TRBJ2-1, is EPEVTQTPSHQVTQMGQEVILRCVPISNHLYFYWYRQILGQKVEFLVSFYNNEISEKSEIFDDQFSVERPDGSNFTLKIRSTKLEDSAMYFCASKTSAAGDEQFFGPGTRLTVL.

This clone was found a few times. The CDR3 spells CASSPPLQGWDSPLHF. The CDR3 coding sequence is TGTGCCAGCTCACCACCCCTACAGGGTTGGGATTCACCCCTCCACTTT. The chain recombines TRBV18 with TRBJ1-6, with D possibly being TRBD1 (6 bases). Germline-derived CDR1 and CDR2 are KGHSH and LQKENI. Trimming left V 0 bases short and J 8 bases short, with 14 bases between. The CDR3 contains 16 residues. Together with reference TRBV18 and TRBJ1-6, the CDR3 gives the full variable domain: NAGVMQNPRHLVRRRGQEARLRCSPMKGHSHVYWYRQLPEEGLKFMVYLQKENIIDESGMPKERFSAEFPKEGPSILRIQQVVRGDSAAYFCASSPPLQGWDSPLHFGNGTRLTVT.

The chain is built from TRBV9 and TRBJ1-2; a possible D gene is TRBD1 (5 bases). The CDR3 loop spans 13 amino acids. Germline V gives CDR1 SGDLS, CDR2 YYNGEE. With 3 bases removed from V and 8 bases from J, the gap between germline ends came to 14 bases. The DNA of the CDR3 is TGTGCCAGCAGCGCGGGCGGGGGAGGAGGCTACACCTTC. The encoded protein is CASSAGGGGGYTF.

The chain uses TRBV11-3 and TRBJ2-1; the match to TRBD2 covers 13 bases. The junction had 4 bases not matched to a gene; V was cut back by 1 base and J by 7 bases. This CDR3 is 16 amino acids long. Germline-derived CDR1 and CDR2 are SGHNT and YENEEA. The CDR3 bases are TGTGCCAGCAGCTTAGGGACTAGCGGGGGAGGGAATGAGCAGTTCTTC. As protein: CASSLGTSGGGNEQFF.

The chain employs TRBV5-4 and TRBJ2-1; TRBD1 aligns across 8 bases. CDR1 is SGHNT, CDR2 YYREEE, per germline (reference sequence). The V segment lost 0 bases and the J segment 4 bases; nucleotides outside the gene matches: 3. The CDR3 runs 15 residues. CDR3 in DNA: TGTGCCAGCAGCTTGGGACAGGGGAGGTACAATGAGCAGTTCTTC. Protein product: CASSLGQGRYNEQFF.

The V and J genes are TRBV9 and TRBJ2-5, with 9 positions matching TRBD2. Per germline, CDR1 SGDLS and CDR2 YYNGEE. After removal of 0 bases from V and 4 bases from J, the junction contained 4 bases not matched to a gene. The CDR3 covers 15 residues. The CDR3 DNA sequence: TGTGCCAGCAGCGTAGATAGCGGGAGAGGAGAGACCCAGTACTTC. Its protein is CASSVDSGRGETQYF. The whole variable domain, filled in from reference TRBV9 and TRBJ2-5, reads DSGVTQTPKHLITATGQRVTLRCSPRSGDLSVYWYQQSLDQGLQFLIQYYNGEERAKGNILERFSAQQFPDLHSELNLSSLELGDSALYFCASSVDSGRGETQYFGPGTRLLVL.

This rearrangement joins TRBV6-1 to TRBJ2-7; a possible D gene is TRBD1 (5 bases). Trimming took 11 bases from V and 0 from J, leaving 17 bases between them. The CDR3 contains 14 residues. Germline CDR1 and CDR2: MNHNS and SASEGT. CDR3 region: CASHSTDNSYEQYF. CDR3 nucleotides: TGTGCCTCTCATAGTACGGACAACTCCTACGAGCAGTACTTC.